This T cell receptor beta chain was sequenced during a study of cytomegalovirus exposure and HLA in healthy donors. Study overall: Researchers found that just over 80% of under 450 genotyped donors fell within the Caucasian-associated ancestry cluster. Study outcomes and limitations: Sequencing depth roughly uniform across donors was assumed in presence/absence analyses.

The CDR3 has 14 residues. V was clipped by 6 bases and J by 5 bases; unmatched bases: 4. Germline V gives CDR1 WNHNN, CDR2 SYGVQD (reference sequence). A multiplex PCR was run with 60 Vbeta primers and 13 Jbeta primers. Clones were read by immunoSEQ multiplex PCR, and TCRdb kept only the in-frame ones, dropping some. This sample carries 150,000 to 180,000 clones, 60% to 85% of them seen once, and the ten largest clones take around 3.6%. Worth noting for this clone: The antigen is not known.

The chain uses TRBV10-1 and TRBJ2-2; 9 bases are a match to TRBD1. The sequencing sample was made of PBMCs. The TCR comes from a woman between 35 and 50 years old in good health and CMV-seronegative. DNA for the CDR3: TGCGCCAGCAGCCGGGACAGGGTGACCGGGGAGCTGTTTTTT. Protein sequence: CASSRDRVTGELFF.